The sequence of this T cell receptor (beta chain) was determined in a study of identical twins. Study-level results: Findings depended on cross-sectional statistics rather than tracking the same donors.

From the 5' RACE reads, TCRdb called clonotypes with MiXCR, one entry per CDR3 protein. The profile covers 350,000 to 450,000 distinct CDR3 sequences, with approximately 18% appearing a single time and 12% taken by the ten largest. CDR3 length equals 18 residues. Germline trimming cut 0 bases from V and 3 bases from J; bases unmatched to any gene: 11. Germline V CDR1 and CDR2: SGHAT, FQDESV (reference sequence). About this clonotype: The antigen is undetermined.

The receptor comes from a middle-aged man in good health. This chain uses TRBV11-1 with TRBJ2-1; 7 bases align to TRBD2. The sample was naive T cells sorted from blood. The CDR3 coding sequence is TGTGCCAGCAGCTTAGCGCGTGCTAGCGGTAGTATCTACAATGAGCAGTTCTTC. It encodes CASSLARASGSIYNEQFF.